The rows below give T cell receptor beta chains drawn from one sample of a study of T cells in localized non-small cell lung cancer. Only in-frame clones appear in the TCRdb table, and some are missing; sequencing was by immunoSEQ multiplex PCR. The profile shows 72,000 or so clones, 84% of them singletons. Sequencing was performed on peripheral blood, taken before any cancer treatment. These receptors all come from a female donor older than 55 with stage I lung adenocarcinoma. Each CDR3 is given without its conserved first and last residue. Each record gives: V gene, CDR3 length, clone size, J gene, CDR3 protein. Size values are once, few and many counts, or a class for expanded clones, and some rows have none.

>TRBV29-1|12|-|TRBJ2-1
SVGRGNSYNEQF
>TRBV5-8|12|-|TRBJ2-7
ASSRKGSTYEQY
>TRBV2|12|-|TRBJ1-1
ASSADRGGTEAF
>TRBV27|15|-|TRBJ2-1
ASSSGGLAGYVDEQF
>TRBV6-1|10|-|TRBJ2-7
ASRPEGGEQY
>TRBV7-3|12|once|TRBJ2-1
ASSLWTGDNEQF
>TRBV6-6|12|-|TRBJ1-4
ASSPGGSEEKLF
>TRBV30|11|few|TRBJ1-1
AWSVRGDTEAF
>TRBV7-9|13|-|TRBJ2-1
ASSTRQGAGNEQF
>TRBV6-6|11|once|TRBJ1-2
ASSRTGNYGYT
>TRBV5-6|13|-|TRBJ1-4
ASSSGQGSNEKLF
>TRBV30|13|-|TRBJ1-1
AWSASGHMNTEAF
>TRBV4-1|10|-|TRBJ2-5
ASRASAETQY
>TRBV7-9|12|-|TRBJ2-7
ASSLEGRRHEQY
>TRBV5-8|15|-|TRBJ1-3
ASSTRDRGYSGNTIY
>TRBV6-1|12|-|TRBJ1-5
ASMDGQLNQPQH
>TRBV30|12|-|TRBJ2-7
AWRRSGRPGEQY
>TRBV6-5|12|-|TRBJ2-1
ASSLLFDYNEQF
>TRBV6-5|11|-|TRBJ1-2
ASSAGTDYGYT
>TRBV6-5|12|few|TRBJ1-5
ASSPDTGRAPQH
>TRBV18|11|-|TRBJ2-5
ASFVTVGETQY
>TRBV6-6|13|-|TRBJ1-6
ATWDRANYNSPLH
>TRBV9|13|once|TRBJ2-3
ASSVGPSQSDTQY
>TRBV2|11|-|TRBJ1-2
ASSAGTSGGYT
>TRBV18|13|-|TRBJ1-5
ASSLLGQASQPQH
>TRBV2|12|few|TRBJ2-7
ASTTGANRGEQY
>TRBV29-1|12|-|TRBJ2-1
SVETGLSYNEQF
>TRBV2|12|-|TRBJ1-1
ASRSPKGNTEAF
>TRBV6-5|11|-|TRBJ1-1
ASSSPGFREAF
>TRBV28|10|-|TRBJ2-7
ASSSYRGEQY
>TRBV7-2|17|-|TRBJ2-7
ASSPKGHQTPTNFYEQY
>TRBV5-5|13|-|TRBJ2-2
ASSFGTLNTGELF
>TRBV7-8|14|-|TRBJ2-3
ASTRGGSIGGDTQY
>TRBV27|13|-|TRBJ1-5
ASSLNGYSNQPQH
>TRBV6-6|13|-|TRBJ1-4
ASSLGQGRKEKLF
>TRBV30|10|-|TRBJ1-2
AWKRGLYGYT
>TRBV14|14|-|TRBJ2-1
ASSQDVGRIYNEQF
>TRBV28|12|-|TRBJ1-1
ASSLSRMNTEAF
>TRBV6-1|11|once|TRBJ1-5
ASSEASNQPQH
>TRBV6-1|12|once|TRBJ2-3
ASILAGSTDTQY
>TRBV7-3|14|-|TRBJ1-4
ASSLAGRMPNEKLF
>TRBV6-5|12|-|TRBJ2-1
ASCPGQRYNEQF
>TRBV28|10|-|TRBJ2-7
ASSLSRGEQY
>TRBV6-5|10|-|TRBJ1-5
ASSYSHQPQH
>TRBV30|11|few|TRBJ1-1
AWEFLGNTEAF
>TRBV29-1|11|-|TRBJ2-5
SGERGAQETQY
>TRBV6-6|10|-|TRBJ1-1
ASRTPNTEAF
>TRBV5-1|14|-|TRBJ2-3
ASSLGSTGATDTQY
>TRBV5-1|14|-|TRBJ2-5
ASSVTSGGARETQY
>TRBV2|11|once|TRBJ1-3
ASSPGYGNTIY
>TRBV7-2|14|-|TRBJ1-2
ASSLESGATNYGYT
>TRBV15|12|-|TRBJ2-5
ATSRGGSLETQY
>TRBV2|12|-|TRBJ1-1
ASIRNRGNTEAF